This TCR beta chain was sequenced for a study of OX40 agonist ivuxolimab in advanced cancers. Study at large: The patients received agonistic anti-OX40 (CD134) antibody ivuxolimab. Prior therapy, whether anti-PD-1, anti-PD-L1 or anti-CTLA-4, was allowed, and 35% to 40% had some. Study outcomes and limitations: Expanded clones were, on average, more numerous in CD8+ T cells than in CD4+.

Measured with immunoSEQ multiplex PCR; TCRdb has only the in-frame clones, and not every one. The profile shows around 67,000 clones, 70% to 90% of them singletons. Patients had blood sampled at baseline and again on cycle 4 day 1 and cycle 7 day 1. This clone showed up just a few times. As yet, its antigen is unknown. In germline, CDR1 is SGHRS, CDR2 YFSETQ. The CDR3 extends over 13 amino acids. V lost 4 bases to trimming and J lost 3 bases, with 10 bases between them. The starting material was CD4+ or CD8+ T cells sorted from blood, obtained in a trial of the OX40 agonist ivuxolimab. The clonotype comes from an adult with an advanced solid tumor such as melanoma, head and neck, liver or kidney cancer. This rearrangement joins TRBV5-1 to TRBJ1-1; D not resolved. CDR3 loop: CASSPPGDTEAFF. The CDR3 DNA reads TGCGCCAGCAGCCCACCGGGCGACACTGAAGCTTTCTTT.